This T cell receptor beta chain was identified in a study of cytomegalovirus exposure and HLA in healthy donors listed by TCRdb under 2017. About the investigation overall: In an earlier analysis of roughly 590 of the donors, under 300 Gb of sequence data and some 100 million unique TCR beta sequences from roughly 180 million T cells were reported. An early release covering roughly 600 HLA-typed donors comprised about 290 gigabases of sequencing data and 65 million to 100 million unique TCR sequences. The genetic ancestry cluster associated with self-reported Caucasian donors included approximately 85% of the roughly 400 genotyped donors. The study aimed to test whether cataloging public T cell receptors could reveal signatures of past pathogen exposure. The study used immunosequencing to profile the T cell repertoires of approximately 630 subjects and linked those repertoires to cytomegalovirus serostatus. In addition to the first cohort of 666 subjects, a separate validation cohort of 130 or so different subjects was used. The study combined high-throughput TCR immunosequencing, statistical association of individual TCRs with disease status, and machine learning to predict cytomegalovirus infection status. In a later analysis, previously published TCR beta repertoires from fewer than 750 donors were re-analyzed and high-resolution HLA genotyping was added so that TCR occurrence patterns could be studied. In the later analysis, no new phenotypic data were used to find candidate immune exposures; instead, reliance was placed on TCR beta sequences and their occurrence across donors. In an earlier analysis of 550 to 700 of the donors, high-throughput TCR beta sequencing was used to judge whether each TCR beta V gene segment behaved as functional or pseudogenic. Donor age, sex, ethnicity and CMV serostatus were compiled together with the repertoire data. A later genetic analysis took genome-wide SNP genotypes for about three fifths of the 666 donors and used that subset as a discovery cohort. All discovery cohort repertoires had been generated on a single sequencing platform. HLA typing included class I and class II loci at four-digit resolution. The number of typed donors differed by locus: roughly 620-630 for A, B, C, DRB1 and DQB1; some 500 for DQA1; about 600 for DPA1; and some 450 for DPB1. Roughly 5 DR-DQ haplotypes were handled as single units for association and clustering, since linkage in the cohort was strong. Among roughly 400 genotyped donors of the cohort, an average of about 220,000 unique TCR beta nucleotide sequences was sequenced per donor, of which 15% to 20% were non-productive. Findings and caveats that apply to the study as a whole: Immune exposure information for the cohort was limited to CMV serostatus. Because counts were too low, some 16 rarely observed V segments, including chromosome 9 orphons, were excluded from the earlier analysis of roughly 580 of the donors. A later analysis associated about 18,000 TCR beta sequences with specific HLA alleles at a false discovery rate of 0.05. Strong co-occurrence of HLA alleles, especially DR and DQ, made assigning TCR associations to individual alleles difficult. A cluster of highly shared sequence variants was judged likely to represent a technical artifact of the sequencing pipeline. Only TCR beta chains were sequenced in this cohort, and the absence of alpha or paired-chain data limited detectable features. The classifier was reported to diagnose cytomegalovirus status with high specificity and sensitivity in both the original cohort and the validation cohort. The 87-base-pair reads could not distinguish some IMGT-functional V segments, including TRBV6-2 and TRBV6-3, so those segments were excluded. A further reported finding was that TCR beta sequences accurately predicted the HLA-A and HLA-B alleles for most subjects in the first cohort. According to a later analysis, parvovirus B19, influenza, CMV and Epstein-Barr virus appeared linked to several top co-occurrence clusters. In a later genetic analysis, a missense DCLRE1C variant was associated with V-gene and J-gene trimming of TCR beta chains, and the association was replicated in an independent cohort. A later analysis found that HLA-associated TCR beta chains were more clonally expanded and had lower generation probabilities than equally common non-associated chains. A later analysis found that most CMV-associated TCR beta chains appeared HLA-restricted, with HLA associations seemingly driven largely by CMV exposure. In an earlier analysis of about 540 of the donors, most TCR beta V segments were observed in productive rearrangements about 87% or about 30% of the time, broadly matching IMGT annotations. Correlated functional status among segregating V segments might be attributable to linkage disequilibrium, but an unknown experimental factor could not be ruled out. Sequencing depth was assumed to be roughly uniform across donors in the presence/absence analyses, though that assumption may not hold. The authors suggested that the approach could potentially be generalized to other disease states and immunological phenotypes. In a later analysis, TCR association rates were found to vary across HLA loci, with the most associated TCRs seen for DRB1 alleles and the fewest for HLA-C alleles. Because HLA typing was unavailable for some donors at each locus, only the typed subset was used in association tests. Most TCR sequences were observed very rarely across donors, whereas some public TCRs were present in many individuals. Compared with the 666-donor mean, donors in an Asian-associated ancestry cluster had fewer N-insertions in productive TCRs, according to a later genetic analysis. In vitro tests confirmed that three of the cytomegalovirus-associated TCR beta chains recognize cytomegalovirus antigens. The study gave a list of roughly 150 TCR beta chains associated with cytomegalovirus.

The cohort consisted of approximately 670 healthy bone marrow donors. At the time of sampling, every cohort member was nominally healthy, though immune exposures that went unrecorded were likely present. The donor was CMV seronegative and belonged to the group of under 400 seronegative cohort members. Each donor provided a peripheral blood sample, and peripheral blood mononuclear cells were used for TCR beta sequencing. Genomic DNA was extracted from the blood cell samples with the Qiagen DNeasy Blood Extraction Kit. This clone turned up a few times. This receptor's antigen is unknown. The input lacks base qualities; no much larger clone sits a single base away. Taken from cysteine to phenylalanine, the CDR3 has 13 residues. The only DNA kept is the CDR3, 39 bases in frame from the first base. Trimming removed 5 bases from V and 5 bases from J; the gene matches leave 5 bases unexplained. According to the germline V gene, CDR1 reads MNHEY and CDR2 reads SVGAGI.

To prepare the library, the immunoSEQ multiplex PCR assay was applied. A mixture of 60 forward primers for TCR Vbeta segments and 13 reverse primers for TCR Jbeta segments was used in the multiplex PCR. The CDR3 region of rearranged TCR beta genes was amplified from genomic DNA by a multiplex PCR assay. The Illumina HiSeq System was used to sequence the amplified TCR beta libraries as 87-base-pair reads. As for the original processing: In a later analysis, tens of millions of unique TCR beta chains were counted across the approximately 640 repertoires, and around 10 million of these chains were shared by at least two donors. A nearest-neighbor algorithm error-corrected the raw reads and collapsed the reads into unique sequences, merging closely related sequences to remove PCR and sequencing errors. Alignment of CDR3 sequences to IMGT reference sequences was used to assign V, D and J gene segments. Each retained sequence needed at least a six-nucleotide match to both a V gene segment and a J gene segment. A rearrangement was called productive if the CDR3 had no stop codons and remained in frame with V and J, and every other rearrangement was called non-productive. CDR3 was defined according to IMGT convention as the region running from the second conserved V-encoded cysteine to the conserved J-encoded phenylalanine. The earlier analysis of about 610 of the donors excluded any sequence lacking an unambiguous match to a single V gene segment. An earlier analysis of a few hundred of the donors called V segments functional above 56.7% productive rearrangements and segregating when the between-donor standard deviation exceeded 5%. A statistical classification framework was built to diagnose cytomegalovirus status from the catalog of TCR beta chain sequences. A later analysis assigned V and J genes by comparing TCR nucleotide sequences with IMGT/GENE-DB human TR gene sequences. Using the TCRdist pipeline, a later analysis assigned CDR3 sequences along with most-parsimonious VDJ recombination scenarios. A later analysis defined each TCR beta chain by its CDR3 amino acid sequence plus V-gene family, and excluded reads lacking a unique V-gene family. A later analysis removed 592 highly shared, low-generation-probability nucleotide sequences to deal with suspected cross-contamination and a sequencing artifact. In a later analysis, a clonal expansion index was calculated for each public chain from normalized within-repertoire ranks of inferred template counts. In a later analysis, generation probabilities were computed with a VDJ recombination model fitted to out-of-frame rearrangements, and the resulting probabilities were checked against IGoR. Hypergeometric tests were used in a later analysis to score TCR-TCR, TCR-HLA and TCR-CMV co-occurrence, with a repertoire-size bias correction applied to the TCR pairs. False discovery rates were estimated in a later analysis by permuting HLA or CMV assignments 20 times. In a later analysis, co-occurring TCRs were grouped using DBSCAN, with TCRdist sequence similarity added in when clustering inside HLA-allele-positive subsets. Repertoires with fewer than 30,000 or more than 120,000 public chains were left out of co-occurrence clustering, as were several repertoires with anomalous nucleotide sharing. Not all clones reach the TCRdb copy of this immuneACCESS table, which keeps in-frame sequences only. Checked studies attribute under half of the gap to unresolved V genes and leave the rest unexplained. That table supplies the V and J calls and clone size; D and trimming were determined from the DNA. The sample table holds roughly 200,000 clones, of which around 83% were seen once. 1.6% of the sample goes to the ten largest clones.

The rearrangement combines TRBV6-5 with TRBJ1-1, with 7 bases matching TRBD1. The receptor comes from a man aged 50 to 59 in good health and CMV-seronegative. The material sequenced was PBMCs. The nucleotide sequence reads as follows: TGTGCCAGCAGTCCCATACAGGGGACTGAAGCTTTCTTT. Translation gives CASSPIQGTEAFF.